What follows is one T cell receptor beta chain and its context. This sample was included in a study of blood T cell repertoires in COVID-19. Across the whole study: Samples of COVID-19 (acute and convalescent) were obtained from the United States, Italy and Spain. In each case, the material was cDNA or gDNA derived from T cells, B-cell-depleted T cells, or PBMCs.

In the study's own analysis: The assay estimated nucleated cells by amplifying reference gene primers. Data came from immunoSEQ multiplex PCR; TCRdb stores just in-frame clones and leaves some out. That table gives V, J and clone size, and the DNA gave D and trimming. The data show under 300,000 clones, about 84% seen once. This sequence was found in a man at least 80 years old with acute or convalescent COVID-19. The sample taken for sequencing was peripheral blood.

The CDR3 DNA follows: TGTGCCAGCAGCGTAGGAGGCGAGCAGACCCAGTACTTC. This codes for CASSVGGEQTQYF. This chain connects TRBV9 to TRBJ2-5, with D hard to call. The CDR3 has 13 residues. The ends were cut back, 0 bases at V and 6 bases at J, with 9 bases in the middle. Germline CDR1 SGDLS, CDR2 YYNGEE.